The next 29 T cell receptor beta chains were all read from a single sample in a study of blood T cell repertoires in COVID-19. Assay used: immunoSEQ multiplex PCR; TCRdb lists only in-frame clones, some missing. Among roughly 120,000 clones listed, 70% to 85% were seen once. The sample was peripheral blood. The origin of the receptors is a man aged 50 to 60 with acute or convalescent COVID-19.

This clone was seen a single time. This CDR3 reads CSVEYIGGEKLFF. The CDR3, as DNA: TGCAGCGTTGAATATATAGGAGGGGAAAAACTGTTTTTT. V is TRBV29-1 and J is TRBJ1-4, with D uncertain. CDR3 length equals 13 residues. The germline V gene has CDR1 SQVTM and CDR2 ANQGSEA. V lost 2 bases, J lost 8 bases, and 12 bases lay in between. Complete variable domain (other parts from reference TRBV29-1 and TRBJ1-4): SAVISQKPSRDICQRGTSLTIQCQVDSQVTMMFWYRQQPGQSLTLIATANQGSEATYESGFVIDKFPISRPNLTFSTLTVSNMSPEDSSIYLCSVEYIGGEKLFFGSGTQLSVL.

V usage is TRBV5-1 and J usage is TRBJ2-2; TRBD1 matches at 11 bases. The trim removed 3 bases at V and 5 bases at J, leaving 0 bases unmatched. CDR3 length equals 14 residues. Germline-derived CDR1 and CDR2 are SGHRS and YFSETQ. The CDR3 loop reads CASSWDRGTGELFF. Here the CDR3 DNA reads TGCGCCAGCAGCTGGGACAGGGGGACCGGGGAGCTGTTTTTT.

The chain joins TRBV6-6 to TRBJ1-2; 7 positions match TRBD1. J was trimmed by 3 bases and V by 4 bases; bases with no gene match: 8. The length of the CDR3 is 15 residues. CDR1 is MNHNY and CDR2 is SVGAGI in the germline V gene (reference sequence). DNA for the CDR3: TGTGCCAGCAGTTCGATCGAGACAGGGTACTATGGCTACACCTTC. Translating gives CASSSIETGYYGYTF.

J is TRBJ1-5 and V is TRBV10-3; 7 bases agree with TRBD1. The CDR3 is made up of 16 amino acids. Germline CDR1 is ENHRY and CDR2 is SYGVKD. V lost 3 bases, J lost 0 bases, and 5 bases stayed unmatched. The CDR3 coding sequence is TGTGCCATCAGTGACAGGGGGGCGTATAGCAATCAGCCCCAGCATTTT. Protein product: CAISDRGAYSNQPQHF.

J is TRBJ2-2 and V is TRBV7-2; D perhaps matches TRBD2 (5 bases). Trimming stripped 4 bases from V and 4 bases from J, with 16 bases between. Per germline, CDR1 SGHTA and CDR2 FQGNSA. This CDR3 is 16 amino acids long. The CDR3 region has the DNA TGTGCCAGCAGCTCCATATGGAGGACCGGCACCGGGGAGCTGTTTTTT. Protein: CASSSIWRTGTGELFF.

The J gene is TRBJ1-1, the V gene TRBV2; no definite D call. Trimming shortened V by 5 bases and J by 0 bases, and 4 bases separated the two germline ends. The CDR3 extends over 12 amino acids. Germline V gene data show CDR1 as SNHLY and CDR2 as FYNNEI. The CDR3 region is CASSPMNTEAFF. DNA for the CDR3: TGTGCCAGCAGTCCCATGAACACTGAAGCTTTCTTT.

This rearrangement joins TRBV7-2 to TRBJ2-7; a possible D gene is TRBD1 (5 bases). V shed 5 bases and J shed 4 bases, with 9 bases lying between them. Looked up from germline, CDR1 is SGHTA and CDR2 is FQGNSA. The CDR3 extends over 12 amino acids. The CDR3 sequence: CASSTGAYEQYF. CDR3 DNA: TGTGCCAGCAGCACAGGAGCATACGAGCAGTACTTC.

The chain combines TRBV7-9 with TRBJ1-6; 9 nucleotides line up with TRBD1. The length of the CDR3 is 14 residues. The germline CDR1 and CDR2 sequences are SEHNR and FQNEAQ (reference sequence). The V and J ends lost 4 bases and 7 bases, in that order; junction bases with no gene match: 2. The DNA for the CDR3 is TGTGCCAGCAGCTCGGGACAGGGAAATTCACCCCTCCACTTT. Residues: CASSSGQGNSPLHF.

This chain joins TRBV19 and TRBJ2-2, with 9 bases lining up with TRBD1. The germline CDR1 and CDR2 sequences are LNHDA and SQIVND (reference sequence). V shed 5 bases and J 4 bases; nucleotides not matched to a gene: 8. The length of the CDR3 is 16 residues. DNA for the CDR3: TGTGCCAGTAGTTCACAGGGGGCGTCCATCACCGGGGAGCTGTTTTTT. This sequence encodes CASSSQGASITGELFF.

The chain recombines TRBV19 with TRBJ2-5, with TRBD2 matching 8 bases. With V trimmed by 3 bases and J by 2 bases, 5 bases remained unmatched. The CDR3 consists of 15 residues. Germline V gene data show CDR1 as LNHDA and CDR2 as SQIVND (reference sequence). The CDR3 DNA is TGTGCCAGTAGTATCGGAGCGGGAGTACAAGAGACCCAGTACTTC. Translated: CASSIGAGVQETQYF.

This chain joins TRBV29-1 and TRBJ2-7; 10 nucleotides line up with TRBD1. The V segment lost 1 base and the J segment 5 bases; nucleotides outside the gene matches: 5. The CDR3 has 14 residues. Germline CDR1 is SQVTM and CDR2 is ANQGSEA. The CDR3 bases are TGCAGCGTTGAAGTACGGGACAGGGGAGACGAGCAGTACTTC. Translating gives CSVEVRDRGDEQYF.

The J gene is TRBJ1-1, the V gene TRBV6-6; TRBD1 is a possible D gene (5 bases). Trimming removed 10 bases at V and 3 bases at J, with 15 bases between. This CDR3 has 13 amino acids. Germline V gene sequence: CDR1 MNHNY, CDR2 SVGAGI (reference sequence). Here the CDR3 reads CATQTARDTEAFF. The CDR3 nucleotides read TGTGCCACACAAACGGCCAGGGACACTGAAGCTTTCTTT.

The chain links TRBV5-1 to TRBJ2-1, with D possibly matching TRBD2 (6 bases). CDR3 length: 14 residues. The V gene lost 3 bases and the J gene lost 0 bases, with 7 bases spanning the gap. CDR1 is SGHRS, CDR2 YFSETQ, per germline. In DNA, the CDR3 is TGCGCCAGCAGCTCGGGGGACTCCTACAATGAGCAGTTCTTC. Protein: CASSSGDSYNEQFF.

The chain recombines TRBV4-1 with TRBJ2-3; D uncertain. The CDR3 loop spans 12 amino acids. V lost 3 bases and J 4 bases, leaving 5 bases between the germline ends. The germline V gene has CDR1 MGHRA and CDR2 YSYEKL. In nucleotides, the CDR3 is TGCGCCAGCAGCCACGCGGCAGATACGCAGTATTTT. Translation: CASSHAADTQYF.

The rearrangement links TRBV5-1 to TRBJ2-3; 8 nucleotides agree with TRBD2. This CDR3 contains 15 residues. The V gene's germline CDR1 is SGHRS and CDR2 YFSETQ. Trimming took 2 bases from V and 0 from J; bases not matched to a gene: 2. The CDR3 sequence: CASSLAGDSTDTQYF. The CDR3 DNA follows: TGCGCCAGCAGCTTAGCGGGGGATAGCACAGATACGCAGTATTTT. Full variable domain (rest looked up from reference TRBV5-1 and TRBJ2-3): KAGVTQTPRYLIKTRGQQVTLSCSPISGHRSVSWYQQTPGQGLQFLFEYFSETQRNKGNFPGRFSGRQFSNSRSEMNVSTLELGDSALYLCASSLAGDSTDTQYFGPGTRLTVL.

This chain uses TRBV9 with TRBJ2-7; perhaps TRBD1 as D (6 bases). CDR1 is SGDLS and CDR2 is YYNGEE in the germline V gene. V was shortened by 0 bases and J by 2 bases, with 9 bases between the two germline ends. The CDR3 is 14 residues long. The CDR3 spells CASSVEGGPYEQYF. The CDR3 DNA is TGTGCCAGCAGCGTAGAAGGGGGTCCCTACGAGCAGTACTTC.

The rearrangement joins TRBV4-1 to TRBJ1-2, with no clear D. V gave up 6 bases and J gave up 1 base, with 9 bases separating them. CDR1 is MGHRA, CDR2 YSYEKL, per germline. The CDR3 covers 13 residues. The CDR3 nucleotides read TGCGCCAGCAGTTACGCCAGTAACTATGGCTACACCTTC. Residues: CASSYASNYGYTF.

CDR3 protein: CSVTFWGGGEQYF. The CDR3 DNA is TGCAGCGTCACATTCTGGGGAGGGGGCGAGCAGTACTTC. The chain couples TRBV29-1 to TRBJ2-7, with D possibly being TRBD2 (7 bases). Germline V lookup: CDR1 SQVTM, CDR2 ANQGSEA. The CDR3 has 13 residues. Trimming took 6 bases from V and 6 from J, leaving 18 bases between them.

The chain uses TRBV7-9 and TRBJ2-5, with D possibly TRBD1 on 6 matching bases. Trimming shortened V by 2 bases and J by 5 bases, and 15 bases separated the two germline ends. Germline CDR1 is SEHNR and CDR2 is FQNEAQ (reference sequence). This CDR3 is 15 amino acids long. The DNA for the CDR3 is TGTGCCAGCAGCTTACCTTTCTACAGGGAGGAGACCCAGTACTTC. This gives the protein CASSLPFYREETQYF.

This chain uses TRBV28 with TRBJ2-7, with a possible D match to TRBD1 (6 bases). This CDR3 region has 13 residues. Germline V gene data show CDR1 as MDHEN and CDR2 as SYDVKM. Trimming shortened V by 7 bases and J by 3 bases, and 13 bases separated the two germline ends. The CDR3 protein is CASTLIQGYEQYF. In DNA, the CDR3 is TGTGCCAGCACCCTAATACAGGGCTACGAGCAGTACTTC.

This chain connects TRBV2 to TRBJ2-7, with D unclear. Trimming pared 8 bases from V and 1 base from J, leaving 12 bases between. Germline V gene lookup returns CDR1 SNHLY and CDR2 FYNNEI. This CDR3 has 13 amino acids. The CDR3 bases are TGTGCCAGCGGCGGAACGCTGTCCTACGAGCAGTACTTC. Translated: CASGGTLSYEQYF.

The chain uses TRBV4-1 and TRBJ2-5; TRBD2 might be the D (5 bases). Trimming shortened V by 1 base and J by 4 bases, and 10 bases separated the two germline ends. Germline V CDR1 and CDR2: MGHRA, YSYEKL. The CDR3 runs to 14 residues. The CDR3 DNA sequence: TGCGCCAGCAGCCAAGTACGGGGAATAGAGACCCAGTACTTC. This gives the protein CASSQVRGIETQYF.

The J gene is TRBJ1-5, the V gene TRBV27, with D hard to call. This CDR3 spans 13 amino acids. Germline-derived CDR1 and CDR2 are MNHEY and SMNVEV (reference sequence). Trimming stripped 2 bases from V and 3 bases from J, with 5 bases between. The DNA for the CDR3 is TGTGCCAGCAGTTTACAGGTCAATCAGCCCCAGCATTTT. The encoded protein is CASSLQVNQPQHF.

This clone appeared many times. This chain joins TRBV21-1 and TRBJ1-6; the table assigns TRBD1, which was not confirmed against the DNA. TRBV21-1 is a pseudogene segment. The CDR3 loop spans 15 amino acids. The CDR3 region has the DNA TGTGCCAGCAGCAAAGGACAGAATGATAATTCACCCCTCCACTTT. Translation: CASSKGQNDNSPLHF.

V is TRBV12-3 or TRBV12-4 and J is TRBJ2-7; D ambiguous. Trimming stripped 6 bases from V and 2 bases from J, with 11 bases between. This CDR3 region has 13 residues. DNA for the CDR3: TGTGCCAGCAGACCGGGTGCTACCTACGAGCAGTACTTC. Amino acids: CASRPGATYEQYF.

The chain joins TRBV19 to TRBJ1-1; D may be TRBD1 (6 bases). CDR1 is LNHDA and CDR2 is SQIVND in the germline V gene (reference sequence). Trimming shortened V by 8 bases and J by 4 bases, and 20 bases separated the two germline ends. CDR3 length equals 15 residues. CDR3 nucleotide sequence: TGTGCCAGTCAAGATTTCAGGGGAAGAAGCACTGAAGCTTTCTTT. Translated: CASQDFRGRSTEAFF.

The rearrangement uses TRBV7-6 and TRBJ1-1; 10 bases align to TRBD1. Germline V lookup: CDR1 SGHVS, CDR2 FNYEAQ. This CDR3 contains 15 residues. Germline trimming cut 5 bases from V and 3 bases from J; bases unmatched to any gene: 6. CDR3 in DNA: TGTGCCAGCAGCCCCCGGGACAGGGGCTACACTGAAGCTTTCTTT. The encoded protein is CASSPRDRGYTEAFF.

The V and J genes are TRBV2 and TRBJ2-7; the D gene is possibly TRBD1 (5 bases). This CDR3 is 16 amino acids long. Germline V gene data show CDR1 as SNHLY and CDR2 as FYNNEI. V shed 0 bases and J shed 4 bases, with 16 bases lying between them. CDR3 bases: TGTGCCAGCAGTGAAGCGTTACAGGTTTTGAATTACGAGCAGTACTTC. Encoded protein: CASSEALQVLNYEQYF.

This CDR3 is CAWMRGAFYGYTF. The CDR3 nucleotides read TGTGCCTGGATGCGGGGGGCGTTCTATGGCTACACCTTC. The gene calls are TRBV30 and TRBJ1-2, with D maybe TRBD1 (6 bases). Germline assignment: CDR1 GTSNPN and CDR2 SVGIG (reference sequence). The CDR3 has 13 amino acids. V was trimmed by 4 bases and J by 4 bases, leaving 13 bases between them. The full variable domain, its missing parts supplied by reference TRBV30 and TRBJ1-2, is SQTIHQWPATLVQPVGSPLSLECTVEGTSNPNLYWYRQAAGRGLQLLFYSVGIGQISSEVPQNLSASRPQDRQFILSSKKLLLSDSGFYLCAWMRGAFYGYTFGSGTRLTVV.